This TCR beta chain was profiled in a study of blood T cell repertoires in COVID-19. Study at large: Sites in the United States, Italy and Spain provided acute and convalescent COVID-19 samples.

Germline CDR1 is SGHVS and CDR2 is FQNEAQ. Trimming left V 4 bases short and J 6 bases short, with 12 bases between. The CDR3 extends over 13 amino acids. Per the original methods: Estimated nucleated cell counts came from reference gene primer amplification. Profiled with immunoSEQ multiplex PCR; TCRdb holds only in-frame clones, not every one. V, J and clone size are taken as reported in that table, and D and trimming were inferred from the DNA itself. The sample consists of roughly 670,000 clones, about 90% of them appearing once. The sample was peripheral blood. This clonotype was obtained from a woman in her late teens or twenties with acute or convalescent COVID-19. This chain connects TRBV7-8 to TRBJ1-1; a possible D gene is TRBD1 (5 bases). The CDR3 nucleotides read TGTGCCAGCAGCTCAAAACCACAGGCTGAAGCTTTCTTT. It yields the protein CASSSKPQAEAFF.